A single sample is the source of the 17 T cell receptor beta chains below, sequenced in a study of Tregs in tolerant kidney transplant recipients. The repertoire was sequenced with immunoSEQ multiplex PCR; TCRdb's copy has only in-frame clones and lacks some. This sample has around 77,000 clones, with 98% found just once. The material sequenced was CD4+ T cells from blood, taken before the transplant. These receptors were obtained from a human donor who received a combined kidney and bone marrow transplant.

The genes are TRBV30 and TRBJ2-3, with 10 nucleotides matching TRBD2. This CDR3 is built from 14 residues. V was clipped by 6 bases and J by 4 bases; unmatched bases: 7. The germline V gene has CDR1 GTSNPN and CDR2 SVGIG (reference sequence). CDR3 protein: CACPSGGDADTQYF. The CDR3 region has the DNA TGTGCCTGCCCGAGCGGGGGGGACGCAGATACGCAGTATTTT.

The chain employs TRBV7-9 and TRBJ2-7; D not certain. Trimming took 2 bases from V and 6 from J, leaving 14 bases between them. The CDR3 has 14 residues. CDR1 SEHNR and CDR2 FQNEAQ come from the germline V gene (reference sequence). In DNA, the CDR3 is TGTGCCAGCAGCTTATCGGCTCTAGGTGGCGAGCAGTACTTC. Protein product: CASSLSALGGEQYF. Drawing the rest from reference TRBV7-9 and TRBJ2-7, the complete variable domain is DTGVSQNPRHKITKRGQNVTFRCDPISEHNRLYWYRQTLGQGPEFLTYFQNEAQLEKSRLLSDRFSAERPKGSFSTLEIQRTEQGDSAMYLCASSLSALGGEQYFGPGTRLTVT.

The CDR3 is CAISEREAQETQYF. CDR3 bases: TGTGCCATCAGTGAGAGGGAGGCGCAAGAGACCCAGTACTTC. V gene TRBV10-3 combines with J gene TRBJ2-5, with D tentatively TRBD2 (6 bases). Deletions cut 2 bases from V and 2 bases from J, with 9 bases between. Per the germline V gene, CDR1 is ENHRY and CDR2 is SYGVKD. The CDR3 is 14 amino acids.

The chain links TRBV7-3 to TRBJ2-1, with 16 bases fitting TRBD2. V shed 3 bases and J 10 bases; nucleotides not matched to a gene: 3. The V gene's germline CDR1 is SGHTA and CDR2 FQGTGA. There are 15 residues in the CDR3. The CDR3 region has the DNA TGTGCCAGCAGCTTGGGACTAGCGGGGGGGCGCGAGCAGTTCTTC. Its translation is CASSLGLAGGREQFF.

The CDR3: CASSLTRDSYNEQFF. CDR3 DNA sequence: TGTGCCAGCAGCCTTACGAGGGACTCCTACAATGAGCAGTTCTTC. The chain is built from TRBV7-3 and TRBJ2-1; D perhaps matches TRBD2 (5 bases). The CDR3 has 15 amino acids. Germline CDR1 and CDR2: SGHTA and FQGTGA. Trimming stripped 5 bases from V and 0 bases from J, with 11 bases between.

This chain uses TRBV29-1 with TRBJ1-2, with 7 nucleotides matching TRBD1. The V gene end was trimmed by 2 bases and the J gene end by 5 bases; junction bases not matched to a gene: 2. The CDR3 spans 12 residues. Germline values: CDR1 SQVTM, CDR2 ANQGSEA. The CDR3 nucleotides read TGCAGCGTTGAAACAGGGGTTTATGGCTACACCTTC. Protein sequence: CSVETGVYGYTF.

The J gene is TRBJ1-4, the V gene TRBV7-2; 9 nucleotides match TRBD1. Germline V gives CDR1 SGHTA, CDR2 FQGNSA. V lost 0 bases and J lost 8; bases outside the gene matches: 7. The CDR3 is 16 amino acids. The DNA of the CDR3 is TGTGCCAGCAGCTTAGCTCCGGGACAGGGTGACGAAAAACTGTTTTTT. Translation: CASSLAPGQGDEKLFF.

The chain recombines TRBV4-2 with TRBJ1-1; 8 nucleotides agree with TRBD1. The germline V gene encodes CDR1 LGHNA and CDR2 YNFKEQ. J lost 1 base, V lost 1 base, and 8 bases had no gene match. This CDR3 contains 17 residues. As DNA, the CDR3 is TGTGCCAGCAGCCAAGCTGGGACGGGGACAGGGAACACTGAAGCTTTCTTT. It codes for CASSQAGTGTGNTEAFF.

V and J are TRBV19 and TRBJ2-1; possible D gene TRBD1, 6 bases. With 8 bases removed from V and 0 bases from J, the gap between germline ends came to 14 bases. The CDR3 has 15 residues. Looked up from germline, CDR1 is LNHDA and CDR2 is SQIVND (reference sequence). The CDR3, as DNA: TGTGCCAGTGACGCCAGGGGAAGCTCCTACAATGAGCAGTTCTTC. Translated: CASDARGSSYNEQFF.

V usage is TRBV7-9 and J usage is TRBJ2-7; a possible D gene is TRBD1 (7 bases). The CDR3 runs to 17 residues. Trimming shortened V by 2 bases and J by 3 bases, and 20 bases separated the two germline ends. The germline V gene has CDR1 SEHNR and CDR2 FQNEAQ (reference sequence). Written as DNA, the CDR3 is TGTGCCAGCAGCTTAATCCCTCGGAGGGGGCTGATCTACGAGCAGTACTTC. Protein: CASSLIPRRGLIYEQYF.

The CDR3 DNA is TGTGCCAGCTCCCCGGCCGGGACAGGGGGCTACGAGCAGTACTTC. It encodes CASSPAGTGGYEQYF. The V gene is TRBV18, the J gene TRBJ2-7; TRBD1 agrees at 11 bases. The CDR3 covers 15 residues. Germline V CDR1 and CDR2: KGHSH, LQKENI. V lost 6 bases, J lost 3 bases, and 7 bases stayed unmatched.

This chain links TRBV19 with TRBJ1-2; 8 bases are a match to TRBD1. Trimming removed 6 bases from V and 7 bases from J; junction bases left unmatched: 10. This CDR3 is 14 amino acids long. Germline V gene sequence: CDR1 LNHDA, CDR2 SQIVND (reference sequence). The CDR3 loop reads CASSTLQGEGGYTF. The DNA for the CDR3 is TGTGCCAGTAGCACCTTACAGGGGGAAGGTGGCTACACCTTC.

This clone has only one observation. The chain has TRBV4-1 and TRBJ2-7; D unresolved. V lost 1 base to trimming and J lost 3 bases, with 13 bases between them. Germline values: CDR1 MGHRA, CDR2 YSYEKL. This CDR3 has 15 residues. The CDR3 DNA reads as TGCGCCAGCAGCCAAGTTAGTCTTTCGATCTACGAGCAGTACTTC. It encodes CASSQVSLSIYEQYF.

J is TRBJ1-4 and V is TRBV18, with D maybe TRBD1 (5 bases). The germline V gene has CDR1 KGHSH and CDR2 LQKENI. The ends were cut back, 3 bases at V and 0 bases at J, with 11 bases in the middle. This CDR3 has 16 amino acids. The chain's CDR3 is CASSPSTVATNEKLFF. In nucleotides, the CDR3 is TGTGCCAGCTCACCGTCGACAGTTGCAACTAATGAAAAACTGTTTTTT.

J is TRBJ2-5 and V is TRBV5-4, with TRBD1 identical over 7 bases. The J call is uncertain, as TRBJ2-7 better fits the DNA end. Germline assignment: CDR1 SGHNT and CDR2 YYREEE (reference sequence). The CDR3 length is 15 residues. This CDR3 is CASSYTLAGGYEQYF. The CDR3 DNA sequence: TGTGCCAGCAGCTATACCCTTGCAGGGGGTTACGAGCAGTACTTC.

The J gene is TRBJ2-5, the V gene TRBV5-5; 7 positions match TRBD2. CDR1 is SGHKS and CDR2 is YYEKEE in the germline V gene (reference sequence). The CDR3 length is 14 residues. J lost 0 bases, V lost 2 bases, and 1 base had no gene match. CDR3 nucleotides: TGTGCCAGCAGCTTCCTAGCGGACCAAGAGACCCAGTACTTC. It encodes CASSFLADQETQYF.

In nucleotides, the CDR3 is TGTGCCAGCAGGACCGCGGACTCGCCGGGTGAAAAACTGTTTTTT. Translated, it gives CASRTADSPGEKLFF. V and J are TRBV7-8 and TRBJ1-4; D is unclear. Germline V CDR1 and CDR2: SGHVS, FQNEAQ. This CDR3 region has 15 residues. Trimming removed 6 bases at V and 7 bases at J, with 18 bases between.